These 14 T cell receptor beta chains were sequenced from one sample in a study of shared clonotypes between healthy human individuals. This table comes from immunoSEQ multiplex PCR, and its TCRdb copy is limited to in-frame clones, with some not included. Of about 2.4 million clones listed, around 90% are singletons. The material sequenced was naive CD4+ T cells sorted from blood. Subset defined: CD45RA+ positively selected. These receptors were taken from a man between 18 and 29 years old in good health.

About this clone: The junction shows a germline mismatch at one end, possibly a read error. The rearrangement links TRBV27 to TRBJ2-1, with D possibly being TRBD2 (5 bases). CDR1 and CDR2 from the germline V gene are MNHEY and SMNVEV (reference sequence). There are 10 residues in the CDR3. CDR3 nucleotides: TGTGCCAGCAGTTTATTATCGGGGATCTTC. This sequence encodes CASSLLSGIF.

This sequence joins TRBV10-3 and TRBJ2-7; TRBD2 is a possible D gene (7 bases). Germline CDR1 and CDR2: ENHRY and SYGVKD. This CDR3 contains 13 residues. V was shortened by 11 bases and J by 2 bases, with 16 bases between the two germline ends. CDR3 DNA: TGTGCCGTACAGGGAGGGGGACCCTACGAGCAGTACTTC. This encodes CAVQGGGPYEQYF.

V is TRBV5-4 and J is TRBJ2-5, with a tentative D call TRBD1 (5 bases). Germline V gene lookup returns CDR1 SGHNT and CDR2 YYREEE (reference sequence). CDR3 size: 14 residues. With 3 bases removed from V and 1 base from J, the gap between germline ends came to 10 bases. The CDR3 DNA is TGTGCCAGCAGCTCTACAGGTTCCCAAGAGACCCAGTACTTC. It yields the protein CASSSTGSQETQYF.

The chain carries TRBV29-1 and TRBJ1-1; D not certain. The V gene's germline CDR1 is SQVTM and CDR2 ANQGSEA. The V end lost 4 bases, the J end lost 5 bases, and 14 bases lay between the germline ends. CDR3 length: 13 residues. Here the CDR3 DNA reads TGCAGCGTTGTACACGGGTTCGGGACTGAAGCTTTCTTT. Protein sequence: CSVVHGFGTEAFF.

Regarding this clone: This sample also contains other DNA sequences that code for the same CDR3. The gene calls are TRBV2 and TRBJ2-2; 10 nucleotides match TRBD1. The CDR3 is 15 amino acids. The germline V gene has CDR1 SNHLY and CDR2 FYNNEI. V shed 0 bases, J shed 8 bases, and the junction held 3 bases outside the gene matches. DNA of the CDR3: TGTGCCAGCAGTGAAGCGGGACAGGGGACGGGGGAGCTGTTTTTT. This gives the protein CASSEAGQGTGELFF.

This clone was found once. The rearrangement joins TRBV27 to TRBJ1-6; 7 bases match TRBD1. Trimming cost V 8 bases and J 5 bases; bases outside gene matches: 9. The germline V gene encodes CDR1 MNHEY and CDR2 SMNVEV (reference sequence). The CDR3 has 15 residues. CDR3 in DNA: TGTGCCAGCCGAACAGGGGTTTGGAATAATTCACCCCTCCACTTT. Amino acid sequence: CASRTGVWNNSPLHF.

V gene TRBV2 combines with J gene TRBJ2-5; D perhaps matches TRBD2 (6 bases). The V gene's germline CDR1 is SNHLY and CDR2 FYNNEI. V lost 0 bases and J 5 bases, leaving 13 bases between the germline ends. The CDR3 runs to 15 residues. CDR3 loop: CASSEAGRDLETQYF. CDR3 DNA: TGTGCCAGCAGTGAAGCGGGGCGGGATCTTGAGACCCAGTACTTC.

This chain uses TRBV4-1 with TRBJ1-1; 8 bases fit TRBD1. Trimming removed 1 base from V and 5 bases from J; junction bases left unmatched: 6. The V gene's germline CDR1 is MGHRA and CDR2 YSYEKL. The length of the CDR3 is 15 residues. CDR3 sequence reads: CASSQADREGTEAFF. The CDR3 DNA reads TGCGCCAGCAGCCAAGCGGACAGGGAGGGAACTGAAGCTTTCTTT.

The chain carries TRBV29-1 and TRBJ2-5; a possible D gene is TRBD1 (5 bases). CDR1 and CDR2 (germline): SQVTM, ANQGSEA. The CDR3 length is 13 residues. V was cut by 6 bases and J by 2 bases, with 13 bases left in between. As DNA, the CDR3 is TGCAGCGTCCAGGACACCCCTCAAGAGACCCAGTACTTC. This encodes CSVQDTPQETQYF.

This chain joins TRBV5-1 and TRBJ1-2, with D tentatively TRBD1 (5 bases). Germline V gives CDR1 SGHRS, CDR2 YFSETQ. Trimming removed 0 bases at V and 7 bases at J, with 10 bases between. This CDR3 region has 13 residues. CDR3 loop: CASSLGGEAGYTF. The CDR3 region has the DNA TGCGCCAGCAGCTTGGGAGGGGAGGCTGGCTACACCTTC.

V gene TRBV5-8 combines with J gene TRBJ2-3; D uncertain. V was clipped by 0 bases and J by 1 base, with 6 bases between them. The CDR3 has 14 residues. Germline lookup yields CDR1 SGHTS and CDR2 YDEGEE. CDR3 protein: CASSLALGTDTQYF. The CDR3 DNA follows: TGTGCCAGCAGCTTGGCTTTAGGCACAGATACGCAGTATTTT.

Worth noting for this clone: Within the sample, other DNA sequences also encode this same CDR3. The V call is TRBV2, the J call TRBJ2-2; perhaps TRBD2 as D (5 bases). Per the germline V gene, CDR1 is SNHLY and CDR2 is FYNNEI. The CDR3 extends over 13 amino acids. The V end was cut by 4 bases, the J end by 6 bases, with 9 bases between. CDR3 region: CASSGLGAGELFF. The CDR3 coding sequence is TGTGCCAGCAGTGGACTCGGGGCCGGGGAGCTGTTTTTT.

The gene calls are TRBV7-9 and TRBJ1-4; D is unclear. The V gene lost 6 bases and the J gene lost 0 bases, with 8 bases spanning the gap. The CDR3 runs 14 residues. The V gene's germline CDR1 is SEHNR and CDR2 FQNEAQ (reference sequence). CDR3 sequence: CASSRVSTNEKLFF. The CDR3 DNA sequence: TGTGCCAGCAGTCGAGTTTCAACTAATGAAAAACTGTTTTTT.

The CDR3: CASRGVSSGANVLTF. The DNA for the CDR3 is TGTGCCAGCAGGGGGGTTTCTTCTGGGGCCAACGTCCTGACTTTC. The rearrangement joins TRBV2 to TRBJ2-6; the D gene could be TRBD1 or TRBD2 (5 bases each). Per germline, CDR1 SNHLY and CDR2 FYNNEI. This CDR3 contains 15 residues. Trimming shortened V by 6 bases and J by 1 base, and 10 bases separated the two germline ends. Drawing the rest from reference TRBV2 and TRBJ2-6, the complete variable domain is EPEVTQTPSHQVTQMGQEVILRCVPISNHLYFYWYRQILGQKVEFLVSFYNNEISEKSEIFDDQFSVERPDGSNFTLKIRSTKLEDSAMYFCASRGVSSGANVLTFGAGSRLTVL.